Given below is one T cell receptor beta chain in context. Produced via immunoSEQ multiplex PCR; TCRdb's table is partial and in-frame only. The table has over 20,000 clones, 75% to 90% seen once. The data derive from a study of control samples from healthy donors and cancer patients. The germline V gene encodes CDR1 SNHLY and CDR2 FYNNEI. V was cut by 7 bases and J by 1 base, with 10 bases left in between. The CDR3 is 14 amino acids. Sample: PBMCs. The chain uses TRBV2 and TRBJ2-2; D is possibly TRBD2 (5 bases). The clonotype comes from a man in his 60s with colorectal cancer. CDR3 sequence reads: CASMEAGNTGELFF. CDR3 sequence (DNA): TGTGCCAGCATGGAGGCAGGGAACACCGGGGAGCTGTTTTTT.